Below, one TCR beta chain is given with its context. Germline V gene data show CDR1 as MGHRA and CDR2 as YSYEKL. The V segment lost 2 bases and the J segment 1 base; nucleotides outside the gene matches: 10. The CDR3 runs 19 residues. The repertoire was sequenced with immunoSEQ multiplex PCR; TCRdb's copy has only in-frame clones and lacks some. Found here are about 56,000 clones, 95% to 98% of them singletons; the top ten hold 0.85% to 1.4%. The entry originates in a study of siplizumab effects on memory and regulatory T cells. This TCR came from a human donor in good health. The chain uses TRBV4-1 and TRBJ2-7; 14 bases are shared with TRBD2. The sequenced material came from naive CD8+ T cells sorted from blood. CDR3 in DNA: TGCGCCAGCAGCCAAAGCCCGGGACTAGCGGGAGTGGGGTCCTACGAGCAGTACTTC. Translating gives CASSQSPGLAGVGSYEQYF.